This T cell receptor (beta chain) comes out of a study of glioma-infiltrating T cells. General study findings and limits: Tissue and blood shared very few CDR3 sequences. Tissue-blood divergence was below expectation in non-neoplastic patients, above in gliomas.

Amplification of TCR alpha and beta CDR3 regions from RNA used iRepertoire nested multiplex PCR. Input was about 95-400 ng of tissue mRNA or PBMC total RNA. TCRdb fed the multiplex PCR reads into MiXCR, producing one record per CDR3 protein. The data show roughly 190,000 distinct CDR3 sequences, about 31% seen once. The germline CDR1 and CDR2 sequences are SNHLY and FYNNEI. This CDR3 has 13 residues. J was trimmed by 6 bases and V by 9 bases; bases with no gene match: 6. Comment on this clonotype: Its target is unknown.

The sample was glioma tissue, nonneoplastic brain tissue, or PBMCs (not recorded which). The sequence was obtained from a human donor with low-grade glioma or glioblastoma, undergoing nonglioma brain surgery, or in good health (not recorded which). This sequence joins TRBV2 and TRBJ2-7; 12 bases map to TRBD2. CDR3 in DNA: TGTGCCAGTAGGACTAGCGGGATCTGCGAGCAGTACTTC. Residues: CASRTSGICEQYF.